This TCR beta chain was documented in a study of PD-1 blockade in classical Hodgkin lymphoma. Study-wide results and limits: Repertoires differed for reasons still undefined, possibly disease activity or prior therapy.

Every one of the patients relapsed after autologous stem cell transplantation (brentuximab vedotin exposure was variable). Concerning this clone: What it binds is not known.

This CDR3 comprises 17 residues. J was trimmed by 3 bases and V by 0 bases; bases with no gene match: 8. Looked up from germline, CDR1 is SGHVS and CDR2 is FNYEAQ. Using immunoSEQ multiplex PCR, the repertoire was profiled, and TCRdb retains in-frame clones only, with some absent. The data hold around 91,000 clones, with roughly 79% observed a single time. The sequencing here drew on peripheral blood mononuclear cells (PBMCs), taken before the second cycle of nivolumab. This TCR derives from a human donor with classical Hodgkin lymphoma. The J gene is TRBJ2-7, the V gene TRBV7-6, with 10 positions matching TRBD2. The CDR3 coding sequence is TGTGCCAGCAGCTTAGCGCCGTCAGCGGGAGGGCTCTACGAGCAGTACTTC. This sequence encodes CASSLAPSAGGLYEQYF.